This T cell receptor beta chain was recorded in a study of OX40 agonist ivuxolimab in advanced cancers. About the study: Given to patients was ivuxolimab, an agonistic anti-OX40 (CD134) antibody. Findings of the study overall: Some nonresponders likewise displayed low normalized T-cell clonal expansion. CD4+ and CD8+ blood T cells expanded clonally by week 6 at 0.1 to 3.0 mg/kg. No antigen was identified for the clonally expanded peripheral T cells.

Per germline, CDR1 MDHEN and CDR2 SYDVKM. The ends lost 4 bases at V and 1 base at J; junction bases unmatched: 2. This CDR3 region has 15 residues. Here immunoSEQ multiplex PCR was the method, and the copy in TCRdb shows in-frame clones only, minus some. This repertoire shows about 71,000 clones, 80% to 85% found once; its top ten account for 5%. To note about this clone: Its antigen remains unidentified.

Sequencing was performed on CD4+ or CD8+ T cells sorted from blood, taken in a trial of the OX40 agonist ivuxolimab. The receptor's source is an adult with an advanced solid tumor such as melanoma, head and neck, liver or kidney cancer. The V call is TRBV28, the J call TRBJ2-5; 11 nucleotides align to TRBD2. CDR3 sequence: CASSSSGGTQETQYF. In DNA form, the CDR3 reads TGTGCCAGCAGTTCTAGCGGGGGGACCCAAGAGACCCAGTACTTC.